This T cell receptor (beta chain) was identified in a study of blood T cell repertoires in COVID-19. Overall study: Sites in the United States, Italy and Spain provided acute and convalescent COVID-19 samples.

This clone was detected only a few times. The germline CDR1 and CDR2 sequences are MNHEY and SVGAGI. The CDR3 runs to 15 residues. The V and J ends lost 5 bases and 2 bases, in that order; junction bases with no gene match: 7. In the authors' workflow: Researchers report that nucleated cell counts were estimated from reference gene primer amplification. Sequencing was performed with immunoSEQ multiplex PCR; in TCRdb, only in-frame clones are kept and a portion is missing. That table is the source of V, J and clone size, and D and trimming were worked out from the DNA. The repertoire holds 100,000 to 150,000 clones, about 70% seen once, with approximately 1.9% in the top ten.

The TCR comes from a woman in her 70s with acute or convalescent COVID-19. Material for sequencing was peripheral blood. The chain couples TRBV6-5 to TRBJ2-3; 7 bases map to TRBD1. CDR3 bases: TGTGCCAGCAGTCAAATGGGGACAGTCACAGATACGCAGTATTTT. Translating gives CASSQMGTVTDTQYF.